This TCR beta chain was sequenced in a study of Ad26.COV2.S vaccination and SARS-CoV-2 variants. Overall study: Participants got Ad26.COV2.S intramuscularly, once or twice 56 days apart. Study outcomes and limitations: The authors reported substantial breadth in spike-specific CD8+ and CD4+ T cell responses after vaccination.

Treatment indicated: roughly 20 received Ad26.COV2.S at low or high dose, single or two shots; roughly five received placebo; per-sample allocation not given. Sampling was performed 63 days after the first vaccine or placebo injection. To note about this clone: Its antigen is not known.

TCRdb keeps only in-frame clones here, not all; method: immunoSEQ multiplex PCR. In the table there are roughly 450,000 clones, over 75% of which are singletons. The V gene lost 3 bases and the J gene lost 3 bases, with 9 bases spanning the gap. Germline values: CDR1 SGHRS, CDR2 YFSETQ. The CDR3 spans 14 residues. The rearrangement links TRBV5-1 to TRBJ2-2; possibly TRBD1 for D (6 bases). The source material was peripheral blood, sampled in a trial of Ad26.COV2.S vaccine versus placebo. This TCR was recovered from a person between 18 and 65 years old who received the Ad26.COV2.S COVID-19 vaccine or a placebo. CDR3 residues: CASSWGQDTGELFF. The CDR3 region has the DNA TGCGCCAGCAGCTGGGGACAAGACACCGGGGAGCTGTTTTTT.